Following are 8 T cell receptor beta chains from one sample sequenced in a study of T cells in Graves' hyperthyroidism and ophthalmopathy. The source material, RNA transcripts, was used to amplify TCR beta CDR3 regions. When the TCR CDR3 underwent first-round RT-PCR, the HTBI primer set was used. TCRdb passed the multiplex PCR reads through MiXCR, listing each CDR3 protein once. The sample contains fewer than 650,000 distinct CDR3 sequences, more than 13% of which appear only once. Sequencing was performed on blood. The origin of the receptors is a woman aged 18-29 years with Graves' ophthalmopathy.

This clonotype was seen at least ten times. The chain combines TRBV6-2 or TRBV6-3 with TRBJ2-7, with TRBD1 matching over 9 bases. Germline V lookup: CDR1 MNHEY, CDR2 SVGEGT. Trimming took 0 bases from V and 5 from J; bases not matched to a gene: 8. CDR3 size: 16 residues. The CDR3: CASSYSYADRGHEQYF. CDR3 DNA sequence: TGTGCCAGCAGTTACTCTTACGCGGACAGGGGTCACGAGCAGTACTTC.

This clonotype was counted at least ten times. This chain links TRBV6-1 with TRBJ2-7; no definite D call. This CDR3 comprises 13 residues. Germline values: CDR1 MNHNS, CDR2 SASEGT. V lost 6 bases to trimming and J lost 2 bases, with 11 bases between them. The CDR3 loop reads CASSPVSAYEQYF. CDR3 DNA: TGTGCCAGCAGCCCCGTCTCCGCCTACGAGCAGTACTTC.

This clonotype was detected only a few times. V is TRBV24-1 and J is TRBJ2-1, with a tentative D call TRBD1 (6 bases). The germline gives CDR1 KGHDR, CDR2 SFDVKD. The CDR3 has 17 amino acids. V gave up 5 bases and J gave up 0 bases, with 16 bases separating them. The CDR3 protein is CATSGQVGTISYNEQFF. The CDR3 DNA reads TGTGCCACCAGTGGGCAGGTCGGGACAATCTCCTACAATGAGCAGTTCTTC.

The rearrangement joins TRBV6-1 to TRBJ1-2; D is unclear. The germline V gene encodes CDR1 MNHNS and CDR2 SASEGT. The CDR3 is 17 amino acids. V dropped 8 bases and J dropped 7 bases, with 29 bases sitting between them. Here the CDR3 DNA reads TGTGCCAGCCGGACGCCTGGCCATCTCTATTCTCCCGGTGGCTACACCTTC. It specifies CASRTPGHLYSPGGYTF.

The rearrangement joins TRBV12-3 or TRBV12-4 to TRBJ2-1, with 12 bases identical to TRBD2. CDR3 length equals 16 residues. V was pared by 6 bases and J by 9 bases, with 12 bases of the junction left unmatched. CDR3 DNA sequence: TGTGCCAGCAGCCAAGATAAACTAGCGGGAGGCATTGAGCAGTTCTTC. This translates into CASSQDKLAGGIEQFF.

A few counts support this clonotype. The J gene is TRBJ1-3, the V gene TRBV7-9; TRBD1 might be the D (6 bases). V lost 5 bases, J lost 4 bases, and 12 bases lay in between. From germline, CDR1 is SEHNR and CDR2 FQNEAQ (reference sequence). The CDR3 has 14 amino acids. CDR3 sequence (DNA): TGTGCCAGCAGCCCTAACAGGGCGGGAAACACCATATATTTT. Amino acid sequence: CASSPNRAGNTIYF.

The chain is built from TRBV4-1 and TRBJ2-5; TRBD1 agrees at 7 bases. The V gene end was trimmed by 1 base and the J gene end by 5 bases; junction bases not matched to a gene: 7. Germline CDR1 and CDR2: MGHRA and YSYEKL. CDR3 length: 15 residues. The CDR3 spells CASSQVGTVRETQYF. CDR3 DNA sequence: TGCGCCAGCAGCCAAGTAGGGACAGTGCGGGAGACCCAGTACTTC.

In this sample, this clonotype turned up a few times. A read error is possible here, since a much larger clone lies one base away. This chain links TRBV9 with TRBJ1-1; no clear D gene. The CDR3 has 13 residues. Germline V gene sequence: CDR1 SGDLS, CDR2 YYNGEE. V lost 0 bases and J lost 0, with 3 bases in between. This CDR3 is CASSVVVNTEAFF. In DNA, the CDR3 is TGTGCCAGCAGCGTAGTTGTGAACACTGAAGCTTTCTTT.